The 32 T cell receptor beta chains listed next were all sequenced from one sample in a study of T cells in localized non-small cell lung cancer (TCRdb year 2020). Library prep was done by the immunoSEQ multiplex PCR assay. TCRdb provides this immuneACCESS table in a form limited to in-frame rearrangements. Some clones are lacking; in checked studies, under half of them reflect an unresolved V gene, and why the rest are absent is not known. In this sample the table shows 1,500 or so clones, approximately 30% of which occur a single time. About 10% of the sample is taken by the ten largest. Sequences were derived from normal lung tissue next to the tumor, sampled before any cancer treatment. These receptors all come from a male donor older than 55 with stage II lung adenocarcinoma.

The chain recombines TRBV10-1 with TRBJ2-7; D not certain. This CDR3 contains 11 residues. CDR1 and CDR2 from the germline V gene are WNHNN and SYGVQD (reference sequence). The V end was cut by 3 bases, the J end by 3 bases, with 3 bases between. This CDR3 reads CASSDSYEQYF. The CDR3 DNA sequence: TGCGCCAGCAGTGACAGCTACGAGCAGTACTTC.

The rearrangement uses TRBV7-5 and TRBJ2-7. TRBV7-5 is listed as a pseudogene. The CDR3 runs to 14 residues. The CDR3 here is CASSLWGARHEQYF. CDR3 in DNA: TGTGCCAGCAGCTTATGGGGGGCGCGACACGAGCAGTACTTC.

This rearrangement joins TRBV19 to TRBJ1-4; D might be TRBD1 (6 bases). The germline V gene has CDR1 LNHDA and CDR2 SQIVND (reference sequence). The CDR3 totals 15 residues. The V and J ends lost 7 bases and 5 bases respectively, with 17 bases between them. The DNA of the CDR3 is TGTGCCAGTACCCCGCAGGGGAATGGGAATGAAAAACTGTTTTTT. Translated: CASTPQGNGNEKLFF.

By proportion, this clone is medium-sized (0.01 to 0.1%). The CDR3 DNA sequence: TGTGCCAGCAGTTACGACTTCCTAGGAGAGACCCAGTACTTC. Protein product: CASSYDFLGETQYF. The V gene is TRBV6-8, the J gene TRBJ2-5; no firm D call. Trimming took off 2 bases at V and 4 bases at J, with 11 bases between the two ends. Germline V CDR1 and CDR2: MNHGY, SAAAGT. The CDR3 loop spans 14 amino acids.

This clone was observed a few times. The J gene is TRBJ2-7, the V gene TRBV7-5; the D call in the table, TRBD1, was not verified against the DNA. TRBV7-5 is a listed pseudogene. CDR3 length equals 15 residues. CDR3 nucleotides: TGTGCCAGCAGCCCGAGGGGACAGGGAGCCTACGAGCAGTACTTC. Translation gives CASSPRGQGAYEQYF.

A word on this clone: At one end the junction does not follow the germline gene, possibly because of a read error. The chain is built from TRBV6-8 and TRBJ1-1, with 10 bases fitting TRBD1. Germline CDR1 is MNHGY and CDR2 is SAAAGT. The CDR3 runs 12 residues. DNA for the CDR3: TGTGCCAGCGTATGGGACAGGGGAAGATGGCTCTTT. Protein sequence: CASVWDRGRWLF.

The table lists this clone with a few counts. The chain links TRBV7-6 to TRBJ2-5; 7 bases align to TRBD1. The CDR3 is 15 residues long. V trimming: 5 bases; J trimming: 1 base; junction bases outside the gene matches: 7. Germline loops: CDR1 SGHVS, CDR2 FNYEAQ. This chain's CDR3 is CASSHRDSPQETQYF. The CDR3 DNA is TGTGCCAGCAGCCACCGGGACAGCCCCCAAGAGACCCAGTACTTC.

The chain is built from TRBV29-1 and TRBJ1-2, with D uncertain. V shed 7 bases and J shed 1 base, with 10 bases lying between them. CDR1 is SQVTM, CDR2 ANQGSEA, per germline. CDR3 length: 12 amino acids. The DNA of the CDR3 is TGCAGCGCCCCGGCCAGTAACTATGGCTACACCTTC. As protein: CSAPASNYGYTF.

Comments on this clone: The same CDR3 also results from other DNA sequences found in this sample. V gene TRBV6-8 combines with J gene TRBJ1-5; D unclear. Germline CDR1 reads MNHGY; CDR2 reads SAAAGT. V was trimmed by 5 bases and J by 4 bases, leaving 9 bases between them. The CDR3 is 13 amino acids. The CDR3 reads CASSPAGNQPQHF. The CDR3, as DNA: TGTGCCAGCAGTCCGGCGGGGAATCAGCCCCAGCATTTT.

CDR3 amino acids: CASSPRGETQYF. For the CDR3, the DNA is TGTGCCAGCTCACCAAGAGGGGAGACCCAGTACTTC. V usage is TRBV18 and J usage is TRBJ2-5, with a weak D call TRBD2 (5 bases). Germline V gene sequence: CDR1 KGHSH, CDR2 LQKENI. Trimming took 2 bases from V and 5 from J, leaving 6 bases between them. CDR3 size: 12 residues.

This chain uses TRBV19 with TRBJ2-1; 9 bases match TRBD2. Germline CDR1 and CDR2: LNHDA and SQIVND (reference sequence). The CDR3 is made up of 15 amino acids. The V and J ends lost 5 bases and 9 bases, in that order; junction bases with no gene match: 11. The CDR3 protein is CASSSLAGVGGEQFF. The CDR3 region has the DNA TGTGCCAGTAGTTCATTAGCGGGAGTCGGTGGTGAGCAGTTCTTC.

This clone was seen more than once but under ten times. The chain recombines TRBV28 with TRBJ2-7; no clear D. The length of the CDR3 is 14 residues. Germline V gene lookup returns CDR1 MDHEN and CDR2 SYDVKM. Trimming removed 7 bases from V and 2 bases from J, with 15 bases in between. The CDR3 DNA reads TGTGCCAGCAATAGGGAACCCCTCACCTACGAGCAGTACTTC. Its translation: CASNREPLTYEQYF.

V gene TRBV19 combines with J gene TRBJ2-1, with a tentative D call TRBD2 (6 bases). The CDR3 runs 15 residues. In germline, CDR1 is LNHDA, CDR2 SQIVND (reference sequence). V gave up 5 bases and J gave up 5 bases, with 16 bases separating them. The DNA for the CDR3 is TGTGCCAGTAGTTTACCGGGACTCACACACAATGAGCAGTTCTTC. Translating it yields CASSLPGLTHNEQFF.

The chain uses TRBV11-3 and TRBJ2-2; 11 nucleotides agree with TRBD1. The CDR3 consists of 15 residues. J was trimmed by 4 bases and V by 3 bases; bases with no gene match: 1. CDR1 and CDR2 from the germline V gene are SGHNT and YENEEA. The CDR3 reads CASSLGQGVTGELFF. Here the CDR3 DNA reads TGTGCCAGCAGCTTGGGACAGGGGGTCACCGGGGAGCTGTTTTTT.

The genes are TRBV6-8 and TRBJ2-1, with D tentatively TRBD1 (5 bases). CDR3 length: 13 residues. V lost 2 bases and J lost 6, with 8 bases in between. Germline V lookup: CDR1 MNHGY, CDR2 SAAAGT. In nucleotides, the CDR3 is TGTGCCAGCAGTTACGCCAGGGTCAATGAGCAGTTCTTC. Its translation is CASSYARVNEQFF.

This clone was seen a handful of times. This chain connects TRBV9 to TRBJ1-1; possible D gene TRBD1, 6 bases. The CDR3 has 13 residues. Germline CDR1 and CDR2: SGDLS and YYNGEE. The V gene lost 5 bases and the J gene lost 2 bases, with 10 bases spanning the gap. DNA of the CDR3: TGTGCCAGCAGTGGACAGTTTAACACTGAAGCTTTCTTT. Translation gives CASSGQFNTEAFF.

V is TRBV18 and J is TRBJ2-7, with D possibly being TRBD1 or TRBD2 (5 bases each). V lost 3 bases to trimming and J lost 0 bases, with 12 bases between them. The CDR3 runs to 15 residues. Germline V gene data show CDR1 as KGHSH and CDR2 as LQKENI. The CDR3 here is CASSPRAGTSYEQYF. CDR3 nucleotides: TGTGCCAGCTCACCGCGCGCCGGGACCTCCTACGAGCAGTACTTC. Complete variable domain (other parts from reference TRBV18 and TRBJ2-7): NAGVMQNPRHLVRRRGQEARLRCSPMKGHSHVYWYRQLPEEGLKFMVYLQKENIIDESGMPKERFSAEFPKEGPSILRIQQVVRGDSAAYFCASSPRAGTSYEQYFGPGTRLTVT.

The chain carries TRBV12-2 and TRBJ2-7; TRBD1, the table's D call, was not compared with the DNA. TRBV12-2 constitutes a pseudogene. The CDR3 length is 14 residues. This CDR3 reads CATQRGQNSYEQYF. The CDR3 nucleotides read TGTGCCACTCAACGGGGACAGAACTCCTACGAGCAGTACTTC.

This sequence joins TRBV6-8 and TRBJ1-5, with D possibly matching TRBD1 (6 bases). This CDR3 comprises 16 residues. V was cut by 4 bases and J by 4 bases, with 17 bases left in between. CDR1 MNHGY and CDR2 SAAAGT come from the germline V gene. CDR3 residues: CASSSPSRGENQPQHF. In DNA, the CDR3 is TGTGCCAGCAGTTCCCCCTCGAGGGGGGAAAATCAGCCCCAGCATTTT.

This clone occurred a few times. The genes are TRBV28 and TRBJ1-1; 7 bases map to TRBD1. CDR3 length: 12 amino acids. Germline lookup yields CDR1 MDHEN and CDR2 SYDVKM. V lost 4 bases and J lost 5; bases outside the gene matches: 1. The DNA of the CDR3 is TGTGCCAGCAGTTCAGGGGGGACTGAAGCTTTCTTT. It translates to CASSSGGTEAFF.

A few counts support this clone. The chain recombines TRBV11-3 with TRBJ2-4; 11 bases align to TRBD2. V shed 3 bases and J 3 bases; nucleotides not matched to a gene: 16. The CDR3 covers 20 residues. Germline V gene lookup returns CDR1 SGHNT and CDR2 YENEEA. CDR3 loop: CASSLGLLAGGSSGKNIQYF. The DNA for the CDR3 is TGTGCCAGCAGCTTGGGACTTTTAGCGGGAGGGAGCTCGGGCAAAAACATTCAGTACTTC.

CDR3 sequence reads: CASSEKRGDTDTQYF. Here the CDR3 DNA reads TGTGCCAGCAGCGAGAAACGCGGGGATACAGATACGCAGTATTTT. This sequence joins TRBV6-8 and TRBJ2-3; TRBD2 is a possible D gene (6 bases). This CDR3 region has 15 residues. V was clipped by 6 bases and J by 3 bases, with 16 bases between them. The germline gives CDR1 MNHGY, CDR2 SAAAGT.

Only a few counts were recorded for this clone. The chain joins TRBV11-3 to TRBJ2-7; D is undetermined. V shed 5 bases and J shed 3 bases, with 17 bases lying between them. Germline CDR1 is SGHNT and CDR2 is YENEEA. The CDR3 totals 15 residues. The CDR3 region is CASSVLIRTFYEQYF. DNA for the CDR3: TGTGCCAGCAGCGTTTTGATTAGAACTTTCTACGAGCAGTACTTC.

This clone was seen a few times. The chain combines TRBV18 with TRBJ1-1, with D unclear. There are 15 residues in the CDR3. V lost 5 bases, J lost 0 bases, and 13 bases lay in between. Germline CDR1 reads KGHSH; CDR2 reads LQKENI. CDR3: CASSWANSMNTEAFF. As DNA, the CDR3 is TGTGCCAGCTCATGGGCGAACTCCATGAACACTGAAGCTTTCTTT.

A few counts support this clone. The J gene is TRBJ1-5, the V gene TRBV11-3; tentative D call: TRBD1 (5 bases). Germline V gene lookup returns CDR1 SGHNT and CDR2 YENEEA. CDR3 size: 18 residues. The V and J ends lost 5 bases and 3 bases respectively, with 23 bases between them. The CDR3 DNA is TGTGCCAGCAGCCCCTTCCCAGGGCAGTTTGTTTCCAATCAGCCCCAGCATTTT. Translated, it gives CASSPFPGQFVSNQPQHF.

This clone has just a few counts. The CDR3 bases are TGTGCCAGCAACACCCGCACAGATACGCAGTATTTT. Amino acids: CASNTRTDTQYF. The gene calls are TRBV9 and TRBJ2-3; no clear D. CDR1 SGDLS and CDR2 YYNGEE come from the germline V gene. The V gene lost 6 bases and the J gene lost 1 base, with 6 bases spanning the gap. The CDR3 extends over 12 amino acids.

The chain links TRBV25-1 to TRBJ2-3; 10 nucleotides match TRBD2. Germline lookup yields CDR1 MGHDK and CDR2 SYGVNS. The V gene end was trimmed by 7 bases and the J gene end by 4 bases; junction bases not matched to a gene: 5. The CDR3 is 14 amino acids. CDR3 sequence reads: CASTSGSGADTQYF. The CDR3 DNA is TGTGCCAGCACTAGCGGGAGTGGCGCAGATACGCAGTATTTT.

This clone turned up a few times. The V gene is TRBV14, the J gene TRBJ1-1, with D tentatively TRBD1 (6 bases). V was shortened by 1 base and J by 2 bases, with 14 bases between the two germline ends. The CDR3 length is 16 residues. CDR1 is SGHDN and CDR2 is FVKESK in the germline V gene. The CDR3 DNA reads as TGTGCCAGCAGCCAAGGGTCTGGGGGCGGCAACACTGAAGCTTTCTTT. Translation: CASSQGSGGGNTEAFF. Based on the CDR3 plus reference TRBV14 and TRBJ1-1, the full variable domain is EAGVTQFPSHSVIEKGQTVTLRCDPISGHDNLYWYRRVMGKEIKFLLHFVKESKQDESGMPNNRFLAERTGGTYSTLKVQPAELEDSGVYFCASSQGSGGGNTEAFFGQGTRLTVV.

This clone turned up a few times. This chain connects TRBV6-8 to TRBJ2-1; TRBD2 matches at 14 bases. Germline CDR1 MNHGY, CDR2 SAAAGT. The CDR3 covers 16 residues. V shed 5 bases, J shed 6 bases, and the junction held 6 bases outside the gene matches. CDR3 residues: CASSDEGTSGSNEQFF. CDR3 sequence (DNA): TGTGCCAGCAGTGATGAGGGGACTAGCGGGAGCAATGAGCAGTTCTTC.

In its sample, this clone ranks as medium-sized. This rearrangement joins TRBV9 to TRBJ2-7; 14 positions agree with TRBD2. This CDR3 region has 16 residues. After removal of 4 bases from V and 3 bases from J, the junction contained 6 bases not matched to a gene. In germline, CDR1 is SGDLS, CDR2 YYNGEE. The CDR3 DNA is TGTGCCAGCAGCCCCCGAGGGACTAGCGGGAGCTACGAGCAGTACTTC. Translating it yields CASSPRGTSGSYEQYF.

This clone came up a few times. V usage is TRBV9 and J usage is TRBJ2-2; TRBD1 agrees at 11 bases. There are 15 residues in the CDR3. Germline CDR1 reads SGDLS; CDR2 reads YYNGEE. The ends lost 6 bases at V and 4 bases at J; junction bases unmatched: 5. The CDR3 reads CASKRTGGFTGELFF. As DNA, the CDR3 is TGTGCCAGCAAACGGACAGGGGGCTTCACCGGGGAGCTGTTTTTT.

This clone appeared a few times. The chain employs TRBV5-1 and TRBJ1-4; D ambiguous. Germline V CDR1 and CDR2: SGHRS, YFSETQ. The CDR3 contains 15 residues. V lost 4 bases, J lost 0 bases, and 10 bases lay in between. DNA for the CDR3: TGCGCCAGCAGCCATTTGGGGTCAACTAATGAAAAACTGTTTTTT. Residues: CASSHLGSTNEKLFF.